This T cell receptor (beta chain) appears in the sequencing data of a study of blood T cell repertoires in COVID-19. At the level of the study: The study drew acute and convalescent COVID-19 samples from the United States, Italy and Spain. The analysed material was cDNA or gDNA that came from T cells, B-cell-depleted T cells, or PBMCs.

Per the original data handling: Estimation of nucleated cell counts was performed using reference gene primer amplification. TCRdb keeps only in-frame clones here, not all; method: immunoSEQ multiplex PCR. The DNA was the basis for D and trimming; V, J and clone size are from that table. Here the sample spans 60,000 to 85,000 clones, about 74% being singletons. Germline V lookup: CDR1 MNHEY, CDR2 SVGAGI. The CDR3 runs to 14 residues. V lost 5 bases, J lost 4 bases, and 15 bases lay in between. This clone was seen a handful of times. The source of this sequence is a human donor with acute or convalescent COVID-19. The donor label of this sample is uncertain. The sequenced sample consisted of peripheral blood. The J gene is TRBJ2-7, the V gene TRBV6-5, with a possible D match to TRBD1 (5 bases). The CDR3 loop is CASSRGHGPYEQYF. The CDR3 DNA follows: TGTGCCAGCAGTCGCGGACACGGGCCTTACGAGCAGTACTTC.